One and the same sample provided the 27 T cell receptor beta chains below, sequenced in a study of OX40 agonist ivuxolimab in advanced cancers. The protocol was immunoSEQ multiplex PCR, while the TCRdb copy is restricted to in-frame clones and leaves out a portion. The sample includes 74,000 or so clones, 90% to 95% of them seen just once. The source was CD4+ or CD8+ T cells sorted from blood, collected in a trial of the OX40 agonist ivuxolimab. The receptors were gathered from an adult with an advanced solid tumor such as melanoma, head and neck, liver or kidney cancer.

In this sample, this clone turned up once. This chain joins TRBV6-5 and TRBJ2-1; possibly TRBD2 for D (5 bases). Looked up from germline, CDR1 is MNHEY and CDR2 is SVGAGI. V dropped 10 bases and J dropped 2 bases, with 15 bases sitting between them. CDR3 size: 14 residues. CDR3 in amino acids: CATSSGYPYNEQFF. CDR3 nucleotide sequence: TGTGCCACCTCAAGCGGTTACCCCTACAATGAGCAGTTCTTC.

The rearrangement joins TRBV7-2 to TRBJ2-1; TRBD1 might be the D (6 bases). Trimming left V 0 bases short and J 6 bases short, with 15 bases between. Germline-derived CDR1 and CDR2 are SGHTA and FQGNSA. The CDR3 covers 16 residues. The CDR3 here is CASSLALGAQGNEQFF. The CDR3 nucleotides read TGTGCCAGCAGCTTAGCTTTGGGGGCACAGGGCAATGAGCAGTTCTTC.

This clone showed up just once. V is TRBV4-1 and J is TRBJ1-2, with D maybe TRBD1 (6 bases). CDR3 size: 16 residues. Looked up from germline, CDR1 is MGHRA and CDR2 is YSYEKL. With 0 bases removed from V and 6 bases from J, the gap between germline ends came to 17 bases. The CDR3 protein is CASSQDSQGSPNGYTF. The CDR3 DNA is TGCGCCAGCAGCCAAGATTCGCAGGGGAGTCCTAATGGCTACACCTTC.

This chain's CDR3 is CASSIDFGQLNTEAFF. The DNA of the CDR3 is TGTGCCAGTAGTATAGACTTCGGACAACTGAACACTGAAGCTTTCTTT. The chain employs TRBV19 and TRBJ1-1, with D tentatively TRBD1 (5 bases). The CDR3 consists of 16 residues. The V gene lost 0 bases and the J gene lost 0 bases, with 11 bases spanning the gap. Per germline, CDR1 LNHDA and CDR2 SQIVND (reference sequence).

This clone has only one observation. The CDR3 DNA reads as TGTGCCAGCAGCCGCCGTGGTGGAGGCGGGCAGCCCCAGCATTTT. Protein: CASSRRGGGGQPQHF. The chain employs TRBV27 and TRBJ1-5; D ambiguous. CDR3 length: 15 amino acids. The germline V gene has CDR1 MNHEY and CDR2 SMNVEV (reference sequence). V was cut by 6 bases and J by 7 bases, with 19 bases left in between.

The chain has TRBV4-3 and TRBJ1-1; maybe TRBD1 (6 bases). There are 16 residues in the CDR3. Germline V lookup: CDR1 LGHNA, CDR2 YSLEER. V lost 0 bases and J 6 bases, leaving 17 bases between the germline ends. The CDR3 nucleotides are TGCGCCAGCAGCCAAGATGGGCGGGGGGCAGTGGCTGAAGCTTTCTTT. Its protein product is CASSQDGRGAVAEAFF.

V and J are TRBV9 and TRBJ1-4; D is uncertain. Trimming removed 0 bases at V and 0 bases at J, with 6 bases between. Germline CDR1 reads SGDLS; CDR2 reads YYNGEE. The CDR3 has 15 amino acids. The CDR3 coding sequence is TGTGCCAGCAGCGTAGGGTCCACAACTAATGAAAAACTGTTTTTT. Residues: CASSVGSTTNEKLFF.

The V gene is TRBV2, the J gene TRBJ1-2; D ambiguous. Trimming took off 2 bases at V and 4 bases at J, with 14 bases between the two ends. The CDR3 spans 15 residues. The germline V gene has CDR1 SNHLY and CDR2 FYNNEI. The CDR3 sequence is CASSEKPGLGYGYTF. CDR3 nucleotides: TGTGCCAGCAGTGAAAAGCCGGGGTTGGGCTATGGCTACACCTTC.

J is TRBJ1-5 and V is TRBV4-2; D remains unclear. This CDR3 has 15 residues. The V gene lost 2 bases and the J gene lost 6 bases, with 14 bases spanning the gap. The germline gives CDR1 LGHNA, CDR2 YNFKEQ. CDR3 sequence: CASSQPGWVPQPQHF. DNA of the CDR3: TGTGCCAGCAGCCAACCGGGCTGGGTTCCTCAGCCCCAGCATTTT.

This chain uses TRBV11-2 with TRBJ2-1, with D maybe TRBD2 (5 bases). Between the trimmed V and J ends, which lost 5 bases and 5 bases, there was a span of 16 bases. This CDR3 spans 15 amino acids. Germline lookup yields CDR1 SGHAT and CDR2 FQNNGV. CDR3 sequence reads: CASSLPQRSNNEQFF. In nucleotides, the CDR3 is TGTGCCAGCAGCCTACCCCAGCGGTCAAACAATGAGCAGTTCTTC.

The CDR3 here is CASSSGAGELFF. Here the CDR3 DNA reads TGTGCCAGCAGCTCAGGGGCCGGGGAGCTGTTTTTT. The chain joins TRBV6-5 to TRBJ2-2; D perhaps matches TRBD1 (6 bases). The CDR3 totals 12 residues. Between the trimmed V and J ends, which lost 6 bases and 6 bases, there was a span of 8 bases. The V gene's germline CDR1 is MNHEY and CDR2 SVGAGI.

The V and J genes are TRBV28 and TRBJ2-1; D tentatively fits TRBD1 or TRBD2 (5 bases each). V was pared by 4 bases and J by 9 bases, with 13 bases between. The CDR3 loop spans 13 amino acids. CDR1 is MDHEN and CDR2 is SYDVKM in the germline V gene. DNA of the CDR3: TGTGCCAGCAGTTGGGGACCGGGTGGTGAGCAGTTCTTC. Encoded protein: CASSWGPGGEQFF.

CDR3 nucleotide sequence: TGTGCCAGCTCACCACGGGCAGCAGAAGCCTACGAGCAGTACTTC. This gives the protein CASSPRAAEAYEQYF. The rearrangement links TRBV18 to TRBJ2-7; no firm D call. The length of the CDR3 is 15 residues. The germline CDR1 and CDR2 sequences are KGHSH and LQKENI. V shed 1 base and J shed 2 bases, with 12 bases lying between them.

The rearrangement uses TRBV7-9 and TRBJ1-1, with D possibly being TRBD1 (6 bases). Germline V CDR1 and CDR2: SEHNR, FQNEAQ (reference sequence). V was cut by 5 bases and J by 1 base, with 17 bases left in between. The CDR3 has 16 amino acids. The CDR3 loop is CASSPQKNRENTEAFF. The DNA of the CDR3 is TGTGCCAGCAGCCCGCAGAAGAACAGGGAGAACACTGAAGCTTTCTTT.

The chain combines TRBV15 with TRBJ1-5, with 9 bases aligning to TRBD1. The V and J ends lost 0 bases and 3 bases, in that order; junction bases with no gene match: 9. Germline V gives CDR1 LNHNV, CDR2 YYDKDF (reference sequence). There are 18 residues in the CDR3. CDR3 residues: CATSRDPWTGANNQPQHF. The CDR3 bases are TGTGCCACCAGCAGAGATCCCTGGACAGGGGCGAACAATCAGCCCCAGCATTTT.

The V gene is TRBV28, the J gene TRBJ2-1; 9 nucleotides agree with TRBD2. Germline CDR1 and CDR2: MDHEN and SYDVKM. There are 14 residues in the CDR3. V lost 2 bases and J lost 7; bases outside the gene matches: 3. This CDR3 is CASSLPTSGNEQFF. The CDR3 DNA is TGTGCCAGCAGTTTACCCACTAGCGGGAATGAGCAGTTCTTC.

The J gene is TRBJ2-1, the V gene TRBV10-2; D ambiguous. Germline V gene lookup returns CDR1 WSHSY and CDR2 SAAADI. V gave up 2 bases and J gave up 8 bases, with 10 bases separating them. This CDR3 has 13 amino acids. Written as DNA, the CDR3 is TGCGCCAGCAGTGAGCTCCGACGGGATGAGCAGTTCTTC. Protein: CASSELRRDEQFF.

This clone was seen once. This chain uses TRBV6-5 with TRBJ2-3; a weak D match, TRBD1 (5 bases). The CDR3 is 14 residues long. From germline, CDR1 is MNHEY and CDR2 SVGAGI. V gave up 6 bases and J gave up 1 base, with 11 bases separating them. The chain's CDR3 is CASRYSQGTDTQYF. The CDR3 DNA reads as TGTGCCAGCAGGTATTCACAGGGCACAGATACGCAGTATTTT.

The CDR3 sequence is CASSISRGYEQYF. CDR3 bases: TGTGCCAGTAGTATCTCCAGGGGCTACGAGCAGTACTTC. This chain links TRBV19 with TRBJ2-7; tentative D call: TRBD1 (6 bases). The CDR3 has 13 amino acids. Germline assignment: CDR1 LNHDA and CDR2 SQIVND (reference sequence). V lost 3 bases, J lost 3 bases, and 9 bases lay in between.

This clone was detected only a few times. The chain recombines TRBV19 with TRBJ1-2, with D uncertain. Deletions cut 1 base from V and 6 bases from J, with 15 bases between. From germline, CDR1 is LNHDA and CDR2 SQIVND (reference sequence). The CDR3 spans 15 residues. The CDR3 loop reads CASSIVAGRGDGYTF. The DNA of the CDR3 is TGTGCCAGTAGTATAGTCGCAGGACGGGGTGATGGCTACACCTTC.

The CDR3 is CASSRYRSEYTGELFF. Written as DNA, the CDR3 is TGTGCCAGCAGCCGCTATCGCTCGGAATACACCGGGGAGCTGTTTTTT. This chain links TRBV7-8 with TRBJ2-2, with unresolved D. Trimming shortened V by 5 bases and J by 3 bases, and 16 bases separated the two germline ends. Germline V lookup: CDR1 SGHVS, CDR2 FQNEAQ. The CDR3 spans 16 residues.

This chain joins TRBV19 and TRBJ1-3; the match to TRBD1 covers 12 bases. This CDR3 is built from 12 residues. Germline CDR1 and CDR2: LNHDA and SQIVND (reference sequence). Trimming cost V 8 bases and J 11 bases; bases outside gene matches: 4. The DNA for the CDR3 is TGTGCCAGTGGGACAGGGGGCCACGCCATATATTTT. Its translation is CASGTGGHAIYF.

Comments on this clone: At one boundary the junction diverges from the germline segment, which might be a read error. This chain links TRBV2 with TRBJ2-1, with 8 bases identical to TRBD1. CDR1 and CDR2 (germline): SNHLY, FYNNEI. The CDR3 runs 14 residues. CDR3 protein: CASSPPDATGEPFF. The CDR3 bases are TGTGCCAGCAGTCCTCCTGACGCGACAGGGGAGCCGTTCTTC.

The V and J genes are TRBV28 and TRBJ1-5, with TRBD1 matching over 11 bases. CDR1 and CDR2 from the germline V gene are MDHEN and SYDVKM. The CDR3 length is 14 residues. Trimming at V came to 6 bases and at J to 6 bases, leaving 4 bases not matched to a gene. This CDR3 reads CASRDRGLIQPQHF. The CDR3, as DNA: TGTGCCAGCAGGGACAGGGGGCTAATTCAGCCCCAGCATTTT.

This clone appeared once. V gene TRBV4-3 combines with J gene TRBJ2-1, with TRBD1 as a possible D gene (5 bases). This CDR3 contains 17 residues. Germline CDR1 is LGHNA and CDR2 is YSLEER. V lost 1 base, J lost 2 bases, and 15 bases lay in between. The CDR3 protein is CASSQGRGGWTYNEQFF. CDR3 sequence (DNA): TGCGCCAGCAGCCAAGGTAGGGGCGGTTGGACCTACAATGAGCAGTTCTTC.

J is TRBJ2-6 and V is TRBV5-1, with D tentatively TRBD1 (5 bases). V was trimmed by 3 bases and J by 11 bases, leaving 12 bases between them. This CDR3 is 13 amino acids long. Germline V gene sequence: CDR1 SGHRS, CDR2 YFSETQ. The DNA of the CDR3 is TGCGCCAGCAGCTCACAGGTGGGCGACGTCCTGACTTTC. Protein: CASSSQVGDVLTF.

The chain carries TRBV4-3 and TRBJ2-2; 7 positions agree with TRBD1. The CDR3 runs 18 residues. Germline CDR1 and CDR2: LGHNA and YSLEER. Trimming took 0 bases from V and 0 from J; bases not matched to a gene: 7. DNA for the CDR3: TGCGCCAGCAGCCAAGATCCCACAGGGGCCCCGAACACCGGGGAGCTGTTTTTT. Its protein product is CASSQDPTGAPNTGELFF.